This T cell receptor (beta chain) was obtained from a study of blood T cell repertoires in COVID-19. Under the authors' procedure: Estimation of nucleated cell counts was performed using reference gene primer amplification. Clones were sequenced by immunoSEQ multiplex PCR, and TCRdb holds only the in-frame ones, with some missing. For V, J and clone size, that table is used; D and trimming come from the DNA. The sample carries about 190,000 clones, roughly four fifths recorded once. The sequence was collected from a woman between 35 and 50 years old with acute or convalescent COVID-19. Sequencing was performed on peripheral blood.

DNA for the CDR3: TGTGCCAGCTCACTAGGGACAGCAGCAGAGGGCTACACCTTC. This encodes CASSLGTAAEGYTF. The chain carries TRBV18 and TRBJ1-2; 7 positions match TRBD1. The CDR3 runs to 14 residues. After removal of 4 bases from V and 8 bases from J, the junction contained 10 bases not matched to a gene. Germline CDR1 KGHSH, CDR2 LQKENI.